This is a list of T cell receptor beta chains from one sample in a study of T cell responses to AZD1222 COVID-19 vaccine. The repertoire was sequenced with immunoSEQ multiplex PCR; TCRdb's copy has only in-frame clones and lacks some. Of about 39,000 clones listed, 80% to 95% are singletons. The sequenced sample was peripheral blood, obtained 28 days after the second AZD1222 dose. These TCRs come from an adult who received the AZD1222 COVID-19 vaccine. Each CDR3 is given with its conserved first and last residue. A D gene is named only where the DNA matches it firmly. Size values are once, few and many counts, or a class for expanded clones, and some rows have none.

d_call	clone_size	v_call	j_call	cdr3_nt	cdr3_aa
TRBD1	-	TRBV6-4	TRBJ1-3	TGTGCCAGCAGTGACTCGGGGACAGCCAACACCATATATTTT	CASSDSGTANTIYF
-	-	TRBV7-2	TRBJ2-7	TGTGCCAGCAGCTTATCCACAGACCACGAGCAGTACTTC	CASSLSTDHEQYF
TRBD1	-	TRBV19	TRBJ1-1	TGTGCCAGTTGCAAGATTTGGGGACAGGGTAACACTGAAGCTTTCTTT	CASCKIWGQGNTEAFF
-	-	TRBV20-1	TRBJ1-1	TGCAGTGCTAGCCAGGGGCTTGACGCTTTCTTT	CSASQGLDAFF
TRBD2	-	TRBV5-1	TRBJ2-3	TGCGCCAGCAGCCTCAACCGCCTACTAGCGGGGGGGACAGATACGCAGTATTTT	CASSLNRLLAGGTDTQYF
-	-	TRBV27	TRBJ1-6	TGTGCCAGCGGGCATTGGAATTCACCCCTCCACTTT	CASGHWNSPLHF
TRBD1	-	TRBV19	TRBJ1-6	TGTGCCAGTAGAGGCAGGGGGAATAATTCACCCCTCCACTTT	CASRGRGNNSPLHF
-	once	TRBV4-3	TRBJ1-3	TGCGCCAGCAGCCAAGATTTGTACGGAACCATATATTTT	CASSQDLYGTIYF
-	-	TRBV2	TRBJ1-5	TGTGCCAGCAGTGACGAGGGGTTGAGCAATCAGCCCCAGCATTTT	CASSDEGLSNQPQHF
-	-	TRBV5-1	TRBJ2-3	TGCGCCAGCAGCGGGACGGTGGCAGATACGCAGTATTTT	CASSGTVADTQYF
TRBD2	-	TRBV7-9	TRBJ2-3	TGTGCCAGCAGCAGCGAGCCGGGACTAGATTTAGCAGATACGCAGTATTTT	CASSSEPGLDLADTQYF
-	-	TRBV6-5	TRBJ2-5	TGTGCCAGCAGTTACTCCCACGGGGAGACCCAGTACTTC	CASSYSHGETQYF
TRBD1	-	TRBV7-2	TRBJ2-1	TGTGCCAGCAGCTTAGCGGGACAGACCTACAATGAGCAGTTCTTC	CASSLAGQTYNEQFF
-	once	TRBV10-3	TRBJ2-1	TGTGCCACCTGGGAGAGGGGGGGCCGGAATGAGCAGTTCTTC	CATWERGGRNEQFF
-	-	TRBV12-3/TRBV12-4	TRBJ1-1	TGTGCCAGCACGGCTGATGGGAGAACTGAAGCTTTCTTT	CASTADGRTEAFF
-	once	TRBV6-5	TRBJ1-6	TGTGCCAGCAGTTCCCAGGCGGATTCACCCCTCCACTTT	CASSSQADSPLHF
-	-	TRBV20-1	TRBJ2-1	TGCAGTGCTAGTTACGGGCGGAATTCCTACAATGAGCAGTTCTTC	CSASYGRNSYNEQFF
TRBD2	-	TRBV5-4	TRBJ2-1	TGTGCCAGCAGCGAGGGACTAGCGGGCTATAGCTCCTACAATGAGCAGTTCTTC	CASSEGLAGYSSYNEQFF
-	-	TRBV27	TRBJ2-1	TGTGCCAGCTGCCCGGGGGATAGCTCCTACAATGAGCAGTTCTTC	CASCPGDSSYNEQFF
TRBD1	-	TRBV5-6	TRBJ1-2	TGTGCCAGCAGCCTCAGGGACAGGGGCTATGGCTACACCTTC	CASSLRDRGYGYTF
-	-	TRBV11-2	TRBJ1-2	TGTGCCAGCAGCGGTACAGGGACCCCTAACTATGGCTACACCTTC	CASSGTGTPNYGYTF
-	-	TRBV18	TRBJ1-1	TGTGCCAGCTCACCAACCAGGGCGAACACTGAAGCTTTCTTT	CASSPTRANTEAFF
TRBD1	-	TRBV4-3	TRBJ1-1	TGCGCCAGCAGCCAAGAGGGCCAGGGGGTTATGAACACTGAAGCTTTCTTT	CASSQEGQGVMNTEAFF
-	-	TRBV24-1	TRBJ1-4	TGTGCCACCAGTACTCGGATAGAAAATAAGGGGTTTAATGAAAAACTGTTTTTT	CATSTRIENKGFNEKLFF
TRBD1	-	TRBV7-2	TRBJ1-1	TGTGCCAGCACGACAGGGCCGGGGAGCACTGAAGCTTTCTTT	CASTTGPGSTEAFF
TRBD1	-	TRBV11-3	TRBJ1-1	TGTGCCAGCAGCTTAGACACAGGGGTTGGTGAAGCTTTCTTT	CASSLDTGVGEAFF
-	-	TRBV5-1	TRBJ1-1	TGCGCCAGCAGCTTGGGTGGGGACCACACTGAAGCTTTCTTT	CASSLGGDHTEAFF
-	-	TRBV6-6	TRBJ1-1	TGTGCCAGTGATCGGGGGCAGGACACTGAAGCTTTCTTT	CASDRGQDTEAFF
TRBD1	-	TRBV29-1	TRBJ1-2	TGCAGCGTTGATGGGACAGGGAGGATTAGCGGCTACACCTTC	CSVDGTGRISGYTF
-	-	TRBV12-3/TRBV12-4	TRBJ2-1	TGTGCCAGCACGCTCCTGGGGTATGAGCAGTTCTTC	CASTLLGYEQFF
-	-	TRBV6-1	TRBJ2-7	TGTGCCAGCAGTGAACAACCAGGGGCGAACTCCTACGAGCAGTACTTC	CASSEQPGANSYEQYF
-	-	TRBV10-3	TRBJ1-1	TGTGCCATTCTCGGGGGTGGGAACACTGAAGCTTTCTTT	CAILGGGNTEAFF
-	few	TRBV6-5	TRBJ2-7	TGTGCCAGCAGAAGACAGACTACTTCCTACGAGCAGTACTTC	CASRRQTTSYEQYF
-	-	TRBV7-9	TRBJ1-2	TGTGCCAGCAGCTTAGGAGGGGTTGGCTATGGCTACACCTTC	CASSLGGVGYGYTF
TRBD2	-	TRBV7-2	TRBJ2-1	TGTGCCAGCAGCTTAGCGGGGACTAGCGGGCCAGTCTCCTACAATGAGCAGTTCTTC	CASSLAGTSGPVSYNEQFF
-	-	TRBV6-2/TRBV6-3	TRBJ1-1	TGTGCCAGCAGTTACGGGCCGGAAGCTTTCTTT	CASSYGPEAFF
-	-	TRBV6-1	TRBJ1-5	TGTGCCAGCAGTGAAGGGAATAGCAATCAGCCCCAGCATTTT	CASSEGNSNQPQHF
-	-	TRBV5-4	TRBJ2-1	TGTGCCAGCAGCTTGGCGGGGACGCCGGTGAATGAGCAGTTCTTC	CASSLAGTPVNEQFF
TRBD1	-	TRBV11-3	TRBJ2-7	TGTGCCAGCAGCTACAGGGGGAAAAGCGAGCAGTACTTC	CASSYRGKSEQYF
-	-	TRBV19	TRBJ1-2	TGTGCCAGCGCCTCGACGGCGGTTAACTATGGCTACACCTTC	CASASTAVNYGYTF
-	-	TRBV5-1	TRBJ1-2	TGCGCCAGCAGCTTTGCTTTGGGAGTGGAAGGCTACACCTTC	CASSFALGVEGYTF
-	-	TRBV13	TRBJ2-6	TGTGCCAGCAGCCACCATACCGGGGACCCCAGCCTCTCTGGGGCCAACGTCCTGACTTTC	CASSHHTGDPSLSGANVLTF
-	-	TRBV15	TRBJ1-5	TGTGCCACCAGCAGAGATCGGCGGGGGAGCAATCAGCCCCAGCATTTT	CATSRDRRGSNQPQHF
-	-	TRBV6-2/TRBV6-3	TRBJ2-7	TGTGCCAGCAGTTCTCTTCCGCAGGCTTCCTACGAGCAGTACTTC	CASSSLPQASYEQYF
TRBD1	-	TRBV10-3	TRBJ1-5	TGTGCCATCAGTGTTACCGGGACAGCGGGCAATCAGCCCCAGCATTTT	CAISVTGTAGNQPQHF
-	-	TRBV11-2	TRBJ2-5	TGTGCCAGCAGCTTAGAGCCAGTAGAGACCCAGTACTTC	CASSLEPVETQYF